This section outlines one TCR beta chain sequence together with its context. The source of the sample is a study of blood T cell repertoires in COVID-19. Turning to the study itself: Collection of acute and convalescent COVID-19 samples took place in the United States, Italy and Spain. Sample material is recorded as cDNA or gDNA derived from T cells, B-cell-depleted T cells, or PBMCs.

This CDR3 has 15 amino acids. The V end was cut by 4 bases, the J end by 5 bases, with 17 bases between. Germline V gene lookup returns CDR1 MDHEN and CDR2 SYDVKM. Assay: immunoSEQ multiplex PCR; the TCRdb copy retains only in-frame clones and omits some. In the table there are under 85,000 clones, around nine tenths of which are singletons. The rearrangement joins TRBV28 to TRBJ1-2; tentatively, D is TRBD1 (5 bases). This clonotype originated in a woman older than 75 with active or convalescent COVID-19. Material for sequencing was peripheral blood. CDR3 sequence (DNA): TGTGCCAGCAGTTCGGCGGGGGGGGGAAAGTATGGCTACACCTTC. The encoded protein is CASSSAGGGKYGYTF.